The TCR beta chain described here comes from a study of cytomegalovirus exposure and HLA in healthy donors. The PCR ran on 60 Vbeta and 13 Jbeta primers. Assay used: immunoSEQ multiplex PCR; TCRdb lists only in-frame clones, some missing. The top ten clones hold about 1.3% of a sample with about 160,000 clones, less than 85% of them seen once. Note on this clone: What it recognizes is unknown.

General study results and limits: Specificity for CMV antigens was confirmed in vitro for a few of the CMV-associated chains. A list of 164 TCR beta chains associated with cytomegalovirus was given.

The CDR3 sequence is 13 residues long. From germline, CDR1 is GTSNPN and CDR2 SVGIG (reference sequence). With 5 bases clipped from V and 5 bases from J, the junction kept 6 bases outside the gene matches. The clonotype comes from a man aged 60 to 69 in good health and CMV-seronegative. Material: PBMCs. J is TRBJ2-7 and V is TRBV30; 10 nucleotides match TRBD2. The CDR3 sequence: CAWQLAGTDEQYF. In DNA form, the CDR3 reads TGTGCCTGGCAACTAGCGGGAACGGACGAGCAGTACTTC. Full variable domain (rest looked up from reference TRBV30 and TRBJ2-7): SQTIHQWPATLVQPVGSPLSLECTVEGTSNPNLYWYRQAAGRGLQLLFYSVGIGQISSEVPQNLSASRPQDRQFILSSKKLLLSDSGFYLCAWQLAGTDEQYFGPGTRLTVT.